One sample yielded the 8 T cell receptor beta chains listed below, sequenced in a study of T cell changes during pregnancy in multiple sclerosis. The data were produced by immunoSEQ multiplex PCR, yet TCRdb's version contains in-frame clones alone and is incomplete. The sample contains approximately 120,000 clones, roughly 95% of which appear only once. The sequencing here drew on peripheral blood, taken after pregnancy. These TCRs come from a female donor with multiple sclerosis, enrolled in a pregnancy study.

The rearrangement joins TRBV5-1 to TRBJ2-7, with 9 nucleotides matching TRBD1. The CDR3 runs to 15 residues. With 4 bases clipped from V and 3 bases from J, the junction kept 8 bases outside the gene matches. CDR1 and CDR2 from the germline V gene are SGHRS and YFSETQ. The CDR3 loop is CASSRGQGAGYEQYF. The CDR3 DNA follows: TGCGCCAGCAGCAGGGGACAGGGTGCGGGCTACGAGCAGTACTTC.

This chain connects TRBV5-4 to TRBJ1-2; D is unclear. V dropped 4 bases and J dropped 6 bases, with 13 bases sitting between them. Germline V gives CDR1 SGHNT, CDR2 YYREEE (reference sequence). This CDR3 has 13 amino acids. The DNA for the CDR3 is TGTGCCAGCAGCCCGCCTGAGAGGGATGGCTACACCTTC. Its translation: CASSPPERDGYTF.

V and J are TRBV13 and TRBJ2-5; 7 bases fit TRBD1. Germline V lookup: CDR1 PRHDT, CDR2 FYEKMQ (reference sequence). V was clipped by 6 bases and J by 1 base; unmatched bases: 8. This CDR3 is built from 15 residues. CDR3 loop: CASRGPPGGQETQYF. The CDR3 DNA follows: TGTGCCAGCAGGGGGCCTCCAGGGGGCCAAGAGACCCAGTACTTC.

This chain joins TRBV2 and TRBJ2-3; 9 nucleotides line up with TRBD2. From germline, CDR1 is SNHLY and CDR2 FYNNEI. This CDR3 has 18 residues. After removal of 2 bases from V and 3 bases from J, the junction contained 12 bases not matched to a gene. The DNA of the CDR3 is TGTGCCAGCAGTGAAAAGGGGGGTAGCGGGAGAAGGACAGATACGCAGTATTTT. It codes for CASSEKGGSGRRTDTQYF.

The chain has TRBV19 and TRBJ1-4, with D hard to call. The CDR3 loop spans 14 amino acids. The V gene lost 7 bases and the J gene lost 0 bases, with 9 bases spanning the gap. Germline assignment: CDR1 LNHDA and CDR2 SQIVND (reference sequence). CDR3 DNA sequence: TGTGCCAGTAAAATTAGTGCAACTAATGAAAAACTGTTTTTT. As protein: CASKISATNEKLFF. Full variable domain (remainder filled in from reference TRBV19 and TRBJ1-4): DGGITQSPKYLFRKEGQNVTLSCEQNLNHDAMYWYRQDPGQGLRLIYYSQIVNDFQKGDIAEGYSVSREKKESFPLTVTSAQKNPTAFYLCASKISATNEKLFFGSGTQLSVL.

The rearrangement uses TRBV7-6 and TRBJ1-1, with a possible D match to TRBD1 (6 bases). The V end was cut by 5 bases, the J end by 0 bases, with 19 bases between. The CDR3 extends over 17 amino acids. Germline lookup yields CDR1 SGHVS and CDR2 FNYEAQ. CDR3 region: CASSPLTGFRLNTEAFF. CDR3 bases: TGTGCCAGCAGCCCTTTAACAGGGTTCCGCCTGAACACTGAAGCTTTCTTT.

V gene TRBV11-3 combines with J gene TRBJ2-6; 8 bases match TRBD1. J gave up 12 bases and V 5 bases, and 3 bases lay outside the gene matches. The CDR3 has 12 residues. Germline CDR1 SGHNT, CDR2 YENEEA. The CDR3: CASSVTGGVLTF. CDR3 nucleotide sequence: TGTGCCAGCAGCGTAACAGGGGGCGTCCTGACTTTC.

The rearrangement links TRBV28 to TRBJ1-4, with D possibly being TRBD1 (6 bases). Trimming left V 5 bases short and J 8 bases short, with 18 bases between. The length of the CDR3 is 15 residues. From germline, CDR1 is MDHEN and CDR2 SYDVKM. The CDR3 region has the DNA TGTGCCAGCAGTCCCGCAGGGGTGATCGGCGAAAAACTGTTTTTT. Its protein product is CASSPAGVIGEKLFF.